This T cell receptor (beta chain) was identified during a study of blood T cell repertoires in COVID-19. TCRdb keeps only in-frame clones here, not all; method: immunoSEQ multiplex PCR. The sample has about 97,000 clones, approximately 80% seen once. The CDR3 sequence is 13 residues long. Germline V gene sequence: CDR1 DFQATT, CDR2 SNEGSKA (reference sequence). The ends lost 3 bases at V and 7 bases at J; junction bases unmatched: 9. The sequence derives from an older man with acute or convalescent COVID-19. The chain employs TRBV20-1 and TRBJ2-7, with 7 positions matching TRBD2. Sequenced input: peripheral blood. CDR3 amino acids: CSASRRTREEQYF. CDR3 DNA: TGCAGTGCTAGTCGGAGGACTAGGGAGGAGCAGTACTTC.